This T cell receptor beta chain came from a study of blood T cell repertoires in COVID-19. Study-level background: Acute and convalescent COVID-19 specimens originated in the United States, Italy and Spain.

Per the original data handling: It was from reference gene primer amplification that nucleated cell counts were estimated. Profiled with immunoSEQ multiplex PCR; TCRdb holds only in-frame clones, not every one. The DNA was the basis for D and trimming; V, J and clone size are from that table. The sample contains about 120,000 clones, over 75% of which appear only once. Germline lookup yields CDR1 MNHEY and CDR2 SVGEGT. This CDR3 comprises 15 residues. Germline trimming cut 5 bases from V and 4 bases from J; bases unmatched to any gene: 7. The V and J genes are TRBV6-2 or TRBV6-3 and TRBJ1-5, with 8 bases fitting TRBD1. The source is an elderly man with active or convalescent COVID-19. Sequencing input: peripheral blood. CDR3 DNA: TGTGCCAGCAGTGACCAAACAGGGGGAAATCAGCCCCAGCATTTT. Protein product: CASSDQTGGNQPQHF.